Listed below are T cell receptor beta chains from one sample, sequenced in a study of control samples from healthy donors and cancer patients. Clones were sequenced by immunoSEQ multiplex PCR, and TCRdb holds only the in-frame ones, with some missing. The sample has 120,000 or so clones, about 87% seen once. The sequenced sample was blood. These receptors were collected from a man between 60 and 75 years old in good health. Each CDR3 is given with its conserved first and last residue. Fields, in order: D gene, V gene, CDR3 length, clone size, J gene, CDR3 DNA, CDR3 protein. D genes are given only for firm matches. Expanded clones are given a class, and other clones once, few, many or no size at all.

NA	TRBV2	13	few	TRBJ1-1	TGTGCCAGCAGGCAGGATAAGAACACTGAAGCTTTCTTT	CASRQDKNTEAFF
TRBD1	TRBV28	16	NA	TRBJ1-4	TGTGCCAGCAGTTTTCTGCCGGGACAGGGCTCTGAAAAACTGTTTTTT	CASSFLPGQGSEKLFF
TRBD1	TRBV12-3/TRBV12-4	13	NA	TRBJ1-2	TGTGCCAGCAGTCGACAGGGTAGGGACGGCTACACCTTC	CASSRQGRDGYTF
NA	TRBV12-5	15	NA	TRBJ2-7	TGTGCTAGTGGTTTGGGGAGGGGGAGCTCCTACGAGCAGTACTTC	CASGLGRGSSYEQYF
NA	TRBV9	14	NA	TRBJ2-7	TGTGCCAGCAGCCTAGGCTGGGACACCTACGAGCAGTACTTC	CASSLGWDTYEQYF
TRBD1	TRBV5-1	15	NA	TRBJ1-2	TGCGCCAGCGGGCCATTTGGGACAGGAGACTATGGCTACACCTTC	CASGPFGTGDYGYTF
TRBD2	TRBV6-2/TRBV6-3	16	NA	TRBJ2-7	TGTGCCAGCAGTTACTGGAGCGGGGGCAGACCCTACGAGCAGTACTTC	CASSYWSGGRPYEQYF
TRBD1	TRBV28	16	NA	TRBJ2-3	TGTGCCAGCAGTCTGCACAGGGGAACCTACACAGATACGCAGTATTTT	CASSLHRGTYTDTQYF
NA	TRBV20-1	12	once	TRBJ1-2	TGCAGTGCTAGTCGGCCGGTCTATGGCTACACCTTC	CSASRPVYGYTF
NA	TRBV5-1	14	NA	TRBJ1-2	TGCGCCAGCAGCTCCGCGGACGGAAGCTATGGCTACACCTTC	CASSSADGSYGYTF
NA	TRBV28	13	NA	TRBJ1-1	TGTGCCAGCATCCGGGGGTTGACGACTGAAGCTTTCTTT	CASIRGLTTEAFF
NA	TRBV6-2/TRBV6-3	14	NA	TRBJ1-5	TGTGCCAGCAGTTACTTGCGGGTCAATCAGCCCCAGCATTTT	CASSYLRVNQPQHF
TRBD2	TRBV5-5	19	NA	TRBJ2-7	TGTGCCAGCAGCTTGAGACTTGGACTAGCGGGGGGATTCTCCTACGAGCAGTACTTC	CASSLRLGLAGGFSYEQYF
NA	TRBV4-2	15	once	TRBJ1-6	TGTGCCAGCAGCCAAGATTGGACAGCCCCGGGACTCCTCCACTTT	CASSQDWTAPGLLHF
NA	TRBV10-3	14	NA	TRBJ1-5	TGTGCCATCAGTGAGGGACAGAGCAATCAGCCCCAGCATTTT	CAISEGQSNQPQHF
TRBD1	TRBV10-3	14	once	TRBJ1-5	TGTGCCATCAGTGAGCAGGGGGCAGGTCAGCCCCAGCATTTT	CAISEQGAGQPQHF
NA	TRBV5-1	15	NA	TRBJ1-3	TGCGCCAGCAGCTTGGGTGGACAGCTCCTCAACACCATATATTTT	CASSLGGQLLNTIYF
NA	TRBV12-3/TRBV12-4	13	NA	TRBJ1-5	TGTGCCAGCAGTTGGGCAGGGCGACAGCCCCAGCATTTT	CASSWAGRQPQHF
TRBD2	TRBV30	13	NA	TRBJ2-7	TGTGCCGGAACTAGCGGGGGGGCGTACGAGCAGTACTTC	CAGTSGGAYEQYF
NA	TRBV10-3	15	NA	TRBJ2-2	TGTGCCATCAGTGATTGGGGTGGAGACACCGGGGAGCTGTTTTTT	CAISDWGGDTGELFF
TRBD1	TRBV6-5	14	NA	TRBJ1-2	TGTGCCAGCAGTTGGGACAGGGATAACTATGGCTACACCTTC	CASSWDRDNYGYTF
NA	TRBV29-1	12	few	TRBJ1-1	TGCAGCAGGGGCCCCCGAGGGACTGAAGCTTTCTTT	CSRGPRGTEAFF
TRBD1	TRBV28	15	NA	TRBJ1-2	TGTGCCAGCAGTTTCGGGGACAGATCTAACTATGGCTACACCTTC	CASSFGDRSNYGYTF
TRBD1	TRBV6-2/TRBV6-3	15	NA	TRBJ2-5	TGTGCCAGCAGCCAGAACAGGGGGCGAGGTGAGACCCAGTACTTC	CASSQNRGRGETQYF
NA	TRBV28	12	NA	TRBJ1-2	TGTGCCAGCAGTTTACGACAGTATGGCTACACCTTC	CASSLRQYGYTF
NA	TRBV19	15	NA	TRBJ2-7	TGTGCCAGTAGTCTCGGACAGTCCTACTCCTACGAGCAGTACTTC	CASSLGQSYSYEQYF
TRBD1	TRBV2	14	NA	TRBJ2-7	TGTGCCAGCAGTACCGGGACAGGGGGGACCGAGCAGTACTTC	CASSTGTGGTEQYF
NA	TRBV5-5	18	few	TRBJ1-6	TGTGCCAGCAGCTTGGCAAAAATAACCGGGACACAGAATTCACCCCTCCACTTT	CASSLAKITGTQNSPLHF
TRBD1	TRBV5-1	15	NA	TRBJ1-6	TGCGCCAGCAGCCGGGGGACAGGGAGAAATTCACCCCTCCACTTT	CASSRGTGRNSPLHF
NA	TRBV12-3/TRBV12-4	13	NA	TRBJ1-2	TGTGCCAGCAGTGGGGGGCCGAGCTATGGCTACACCTTC	CASSGGPSYGYTF
NA	TRBV11-2	15	few	TRBJ2-7	TGTGCCAGCAGCCTCACAGGTGTAGTGACCTACGAGCAGTACTTC	CASSLTGVVTYEQYF
NA	TRBV19	14	NA	TRBJ1-4	TGTGCCAGTAGTACCCAGGGCACAGCTGAAAAACTGTTTTTT	CASSTQGTAEKLFF
TRBD1	TRBV3-1/TRBV3-2	14	NA	TRBJ2-2	TGTGCCAGCAGCCTCGGGACAGGGTCCGGGGAGCTGTTTTTT	CASSLGTGSGELFF
TRBD1	TRBV5-4	17	NA	TRBJ1-2	TGTGCCAGCAGCTTGGGCCTTGGGGGACAGGGAGGATATGGCTACACCTTC	CASSLGLGGQGGYGYTF
NA	TRBV27	14	NA	TRBJ1-5	TGTGCCAGCAGTCCGCGAGGGGGAAATCAGCCCCAGCATTTT	CASSPRGGNQPQHF
NA	TRBV5-6	13	NA	TRBJ2-5	TGTGCCAGCAGCTGGGACCAGGCGAAGACCCAGTACTTC	CASSWDQAKTQYF
TRBD2	TRBV7-6	16	once	TRBJ2-3	TGTGCCAGCAGCTTAGTAGCGGGGGGGCCGCCGGGTACGCAGTATTTT	CASSLVAGGPPGTQYF
NA	TRBV4-1	15	NA	TRBJ2-3	TGCGCCAGCAGCCCCCCCGGCAGGGCCACAGATACGCAGTATTTT	CASSPPGRATDTQYF
NA	TRBV27	13	NA	TRBJ1-4	TGTGCCAGCAGTTCGTTAGTAGGTGAAAAACTGTTTTTT	CASSSLVGEKLFF
TRBD2	TRBV28	17	NA	TRBJ2-7	TGTGCCAGCTCCGACCCCCGGGGTGGCGGGGGGACTTACGAGCAGTACTTC	CASSDPRGGGGTYEQYF
NA	TRBV4-3	15	NA	TRBJ1-5	TGCGCCAGCAGCCAAATGTTTCTCGGGTCCCAGCCCCAGCATTTT	CASSQMFLGSQPQHF